The present entry profiles one T cell receptor beta chain with its context. This record belongs to a study of cytomegalovirus exposure and HLA in healthy donors. With 7 bases clipped from V and 4 bases from J, the junction kept 4 bases outside the gene matches. Germline values: CDR1 LNHDA, CDR2 SQIVND (reference sequence). There are 15 residues in the CDR3. The PCR used 60 Vbeta and 13 Jbeta primers. Libraries were prepared by immunoSEQ multiplex PCR; TCRdb keeps only in-frame clonotypes and omits some of them. The sample records roughly 100,000 clones, around 75% being singletons. The TCR was taken from a man aged 40-49 years in good health and CMV-seronegative. Sequencing used PBMCs. The V gene is TRBV19, the J gene TRBJ2-2; 12 bases map to TRBD2. CDR3 nucleotide sequence: TGTGCCAGTACCCTACTAGCGGGAGGCACCGGGGAGCTGTTTTTT. Residues: CASTLLAGGTGELFF.